What follows are 9 T cell receptor beta chains derived from one specimen sequenced in a study of response to subunit inactivated influenza vaccine. TCRdb independently ran MiXCR on the RT-PCR reads; one entry per CDR3 protein. Here the sample spans about 190,000 distinct CDR3 sequences, about an eighth being singletons. The source was CD8+ T cells sorted from PBMCs, collected around 5 days after vaccination. The source of these receptors is a middle-aged man who received an inactivated influenza vaccine.

This clonotype was picked up many times. The chain is built from TRBV6-5 and TRBJ2-7; tentatively, D is TRBD1 (5 bases). V shed 4 bases and J shed 5 bases, with 15 bases lying between them. The CDR3 is 14 residues long. Germline V CDR1 and CDR2: MNHEY, SVGAGI. CDR3: CASSSQGAKDEQYF. The CDR3 DNA reads TGTGCCAGCAGTTCCCAAGGGGCCAAGGACGAGCAGTACTTC.

This clonotype showed up just once. V is TRBV14 and J is TRBJ2-7; D is perhaps TRBD1 (5 bases). Germline lookup yields CDR1 SGHDN and CDR2 FVKESK. V lost 1 base, J lost 4 bases, and 11 bases lay in between. The CDR3 totals 14 residues. The CDR3 here is CASSQGRRVYEQYF. The CDR3 DNA follows: TGTGCCAGCAGCCAAGGTCGCAGGGTGTACGAGCAGTACTTC. Filled out from reference TRBV14 and TRBJ2-7, the complete variable domain reads EAGVTQFPSHSVIEKGQTVTLRCDPISGHDNLYWYRRVMGKEIKFLLHFVKESKQDESGMPNNRFLAERTGGTYSTLKVQPAELEDSGVYFCASSQGRRVYEQYFGPGTRLTVT.

This clonotype was seen more than once but under ten times. The CDR3 DNA reads TGTGCCAGCAGTTACCTCCGAATAGCGGGCCTGACGAACACCGGGGAGCTGTTTTTT. Its translation: CASSYLRIAGLTNTGELFF. The rearrangement uses TRBV6-5 and TRBJ2-2, with 7 bases fitting TRBD2. There are 19 residues in the CDR3. With V trimmed by 2 bases and J by 0 bases, 12 bases remained unmatched. CDR1 MNHEY and CDR2 SVGAGI come from the germline V gene.

This clonotype was detected a few times. J is TRBJ2-1 and V is TRBV29-1; D not resolved. Trimming stripped 1 base from V and 3 bases from J, with 10 bases between. The germline V gene has CDR1 SQVTM and CDR2 ANQGSEA. The CDR3 runs 14 residues. CDR3 DNA: TGCAGCGTTGAAGGAGGCAGAGTCTACAATGAGCAGTTCTTC. The encoded protein is CSVEGGRVYNEQFF.

This clonotype was seen at least ten times. The rearrangement joins TRBV4-1 to TRBJ1-4; D not resolved. This CDR3 comprises 14 residues. The V end was cut by 1 base, the J end by 8 bases, with 11 bases between. Germline lookup yields CDR1 MGHRA and CDR2 YSYEKL. The CDR3 protein is CASSQGAEKEKLFF. Written as DNA, the CDR3 is TGCGCCAGCAGCCAAGGGGCGGAGAAGGAAAAACTGTTTTTT.

This clonotype was observed at least ten times. The chain has TRBV6-2 or TRBV6-3 and TRBJ2-1; D may be TRBD2 (5 bases). Germline V CDR1 and CDR2: MNHEY, SVGEGT. Deletions cut 6 bases from V and 9 bases from J, with 15 bases between. CDR3 length equals 13 residues. The CDR3 DNA follows: TGTGCCAGCAGCCCCTTACTAGTCCGTGAGCAGTTCTTC. It yields the protein CASSPLLVREQFF.

This clonotype was detected a few times. V usage is TRBV15 and J usage is TRBJ2-7, with D unresolved. The V gene's germline CDR1 is LNHNV and CDR2 YYDKDF (reference sequence). The CDR3 has 14 residues. Trimming removed 0 bases from V and 3 bases from J, with 9 bases in between. The CDR3 protein is CATSRDHTDYEQYF. CDR3 DNA sequence: TGTGCCACCAGCAGAGATCACACAGACTACGAGCAGTACTTC.

In this sample, this clonotype turned up a few times. The chain joins TRBV12-3 or TRBV12-4 to TRBJ2-5; no reliable D call. CDR3 length: 14 residues. Trimming left V 4 bases short and J 2 bases short, with 11 bases between. The CDR3 sequence is CASSSNGPQETQYF. CDR3 in DNA: TGTGCCAGCAGTTCGAACGGACCTCAAGAGACCCAGTACTTC.

V gene TRBV4-3 combines with J gene TRBJ1-2; D is unresolved. The V end was cut by 4 bases, the J end by 4 bases, with 13 bases between. Germline CDR1 reads LGHNA; CDR2 reads YSLEER. The CDR3 sequence is 14 residues long. This chain's CDR3 is CASSPEIVVYGYTF. CDR3 nucleotides: TGCGCCAGCAGCCCAGAGATTGTGGTCTATGGCTACACCTTC.